The source of this TCR beta chain is a study of cytomegalovirus exposure and HLA in healthy donors. Study-level background: Out of several hundred genotyped donors, roughly 83% belonged to the Caucasian-associated ancestry cluster. Study results and caveats: Common viral pathogens seemed, in a later analysis, to connect with several of the most significant clusters.

A multiplex PCR was run with 60 Vbeta primers and 13 Jbeta primers. The repertoire was sequenced with immunoSEQ multiplex PCR; TCRdb's copy has only in-frame clones and lacks some. The table records tens of thousands of clones, 60% to 75% of them present only once. V lost 1 base and J lost 4, with 11 bases in between. Germline V CDR1 and CDR2: MGHRA, YSYEKL. CDR3 size: 15 residues. This clone was seen a few times. Its antigen is undetermined. The V gene is TRBV4-1, the J gene TRBJ1-5, with D maybe TRBD1 (6 bases). The TCR comes from a man aged 40-55 years in good health and CMV-seropositive. Material: PBMCs. CDR3 nucleotides: TGCGCCAGCAGCCAAGGGACAGATTTTAATCAGCCCCAGCATTTT. Protein: CASSQGTDFNQPQHF.